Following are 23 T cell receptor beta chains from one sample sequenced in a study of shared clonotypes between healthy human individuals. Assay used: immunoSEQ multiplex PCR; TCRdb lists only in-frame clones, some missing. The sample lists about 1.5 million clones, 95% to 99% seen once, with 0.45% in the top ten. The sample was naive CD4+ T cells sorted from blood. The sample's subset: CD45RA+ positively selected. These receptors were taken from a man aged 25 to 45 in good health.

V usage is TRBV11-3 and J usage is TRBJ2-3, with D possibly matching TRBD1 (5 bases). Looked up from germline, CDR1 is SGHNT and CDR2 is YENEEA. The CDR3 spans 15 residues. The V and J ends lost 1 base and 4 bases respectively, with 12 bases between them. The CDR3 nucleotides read TGTGCCAGCAGCTTAGGGGAAGGCAGGGCAGATACGCAGTATTTT. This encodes CASSLGEGRADTQYF.

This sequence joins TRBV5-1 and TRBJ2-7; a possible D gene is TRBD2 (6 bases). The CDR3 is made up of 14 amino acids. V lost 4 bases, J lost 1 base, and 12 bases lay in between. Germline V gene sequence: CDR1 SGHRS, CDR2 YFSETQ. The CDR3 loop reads CASSPRRGSYEQYF. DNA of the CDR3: TGCGCCAGCAGCCCCCGGAGGGGATCCTACGAGCAGTACTTC.

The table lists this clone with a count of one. CDR3 bases: TGCGCCAGCAGTATGTGGGTTGGCTACACCTTC. Its protein is CASSMWVGYTF. The chain links TRBV10-1 to TRBJ1-2; unclear D gene. Germline V gene data show CDR1 as WNHNN and CDR2 as SYGVQD (reference sequence). The CDR3 length is 11 residues. V was clipped by 5 bases and J by 7 bases, with 8 bases between them.

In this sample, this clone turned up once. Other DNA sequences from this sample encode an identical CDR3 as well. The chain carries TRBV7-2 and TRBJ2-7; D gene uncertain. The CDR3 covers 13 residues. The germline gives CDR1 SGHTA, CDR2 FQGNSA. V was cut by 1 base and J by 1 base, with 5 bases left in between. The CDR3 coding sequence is TGTGCCAGCAGCTTAGTTTTTTCCTACGAGCAGTACTTC. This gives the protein CASSLVFSYEQYF.

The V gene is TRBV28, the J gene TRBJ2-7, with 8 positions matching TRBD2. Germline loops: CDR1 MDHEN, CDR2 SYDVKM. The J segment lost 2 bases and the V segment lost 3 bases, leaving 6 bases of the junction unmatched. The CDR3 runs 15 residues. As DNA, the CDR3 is TGTGCCAGCAGTTTCTTTAGCGGGAAAACCTACGAGCAGTACTTC. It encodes CASSFFSGKTYEQYF.

The CDR3 is CASSPPGRSQETQYF. The CDR3 DNA sequence: TGTGCCAGCAGCCCACCTGGGAGGTCTCAAGAGACCCAGTACTTC. The J gene is TRBJ2-5, the V gene TRBV7-2, with a weak D call TRBD2 (6 bases). This CDR3 has 15 amino acids. Trimming took off 5 bases at V and 2 bases at J, with 15 bases between the two ends. CDR1 is SGHTA and CDR2 is FQGNSA in the germline V gene.

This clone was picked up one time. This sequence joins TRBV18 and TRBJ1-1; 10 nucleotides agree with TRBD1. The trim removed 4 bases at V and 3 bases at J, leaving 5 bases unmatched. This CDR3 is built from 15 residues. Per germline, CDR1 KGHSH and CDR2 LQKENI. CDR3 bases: TGTGCCAGCTCACTAGGACAGGGGGGGTACACTGAAGCTTTCTTT. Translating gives CASSLGQGGYTEAFF.

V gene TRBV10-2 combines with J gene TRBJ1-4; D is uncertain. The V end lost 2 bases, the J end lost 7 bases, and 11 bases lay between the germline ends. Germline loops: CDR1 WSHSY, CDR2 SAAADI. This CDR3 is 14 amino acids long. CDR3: CASSEAQRSEKLFF. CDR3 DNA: TGCGCCAGCAGTGAGGCACAGCGGAGTGAAAAACTGTTTTTT.

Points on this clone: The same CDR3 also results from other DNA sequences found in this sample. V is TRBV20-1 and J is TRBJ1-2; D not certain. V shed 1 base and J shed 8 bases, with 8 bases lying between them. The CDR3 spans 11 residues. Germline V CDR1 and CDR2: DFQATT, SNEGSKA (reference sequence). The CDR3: CSARGPGGYTF. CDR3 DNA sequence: TGCAGTGCTAGAGGCCCGGGGGGCTACACCTTC.

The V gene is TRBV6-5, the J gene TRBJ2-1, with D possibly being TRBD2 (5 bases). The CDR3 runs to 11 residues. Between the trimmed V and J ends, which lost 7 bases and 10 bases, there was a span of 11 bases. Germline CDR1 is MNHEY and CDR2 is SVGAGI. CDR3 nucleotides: TGTGCCAGCACCGGGGTAAGGGAGCAGTTCTTC. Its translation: CASTGVREQFF.

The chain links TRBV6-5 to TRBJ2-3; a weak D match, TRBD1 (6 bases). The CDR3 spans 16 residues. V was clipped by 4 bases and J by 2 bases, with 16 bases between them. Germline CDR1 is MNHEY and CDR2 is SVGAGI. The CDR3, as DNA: TGTGCCAGCAGTTCCCGGGACAAAGTGATCACAGATACGCAGTATTTT. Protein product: CASSSRDKVITDTQYF.

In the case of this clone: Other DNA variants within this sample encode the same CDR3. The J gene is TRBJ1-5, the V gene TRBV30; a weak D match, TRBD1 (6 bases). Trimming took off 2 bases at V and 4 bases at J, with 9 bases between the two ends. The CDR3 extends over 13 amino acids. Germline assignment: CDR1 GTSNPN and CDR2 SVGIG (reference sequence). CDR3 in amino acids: CAWSLRGNQPQHF. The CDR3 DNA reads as TGTGCCTGGAGTTTGAGGGGGAATCAGCCCCAGCATTTT.

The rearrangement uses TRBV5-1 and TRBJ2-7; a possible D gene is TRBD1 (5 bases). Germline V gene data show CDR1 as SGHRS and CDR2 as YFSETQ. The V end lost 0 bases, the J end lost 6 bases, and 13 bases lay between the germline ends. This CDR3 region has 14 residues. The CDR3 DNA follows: TGCGCCAGCAGCTTGGTGGCAGGGCGTCGCGAGCAGTACTTC. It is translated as CASSLVAGRREQYF.

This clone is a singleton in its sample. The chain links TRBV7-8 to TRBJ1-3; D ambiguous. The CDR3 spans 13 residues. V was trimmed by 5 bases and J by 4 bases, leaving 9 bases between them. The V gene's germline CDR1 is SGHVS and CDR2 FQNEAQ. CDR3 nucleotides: TGTGCCAGCAGCATTAGGGCGGGAAACACCATATATTTT. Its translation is CASSIRAGNTIYF.

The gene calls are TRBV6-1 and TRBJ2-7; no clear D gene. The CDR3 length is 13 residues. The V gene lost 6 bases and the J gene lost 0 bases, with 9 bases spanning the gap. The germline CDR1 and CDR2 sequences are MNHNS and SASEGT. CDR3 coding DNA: TGTGCCAGCAGCGTCTATAGCTCCTACGAGCAGTACTTC. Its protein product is CASSVYSSYEQYF.

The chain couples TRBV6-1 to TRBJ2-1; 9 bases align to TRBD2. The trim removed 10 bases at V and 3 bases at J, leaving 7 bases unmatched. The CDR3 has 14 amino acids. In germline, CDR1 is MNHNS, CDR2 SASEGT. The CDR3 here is CATISGSFYNEQFF. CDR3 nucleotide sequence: TGTGCCACTATTAGCGGGAGTTTCTACAATGAGCAGTTCTTC.

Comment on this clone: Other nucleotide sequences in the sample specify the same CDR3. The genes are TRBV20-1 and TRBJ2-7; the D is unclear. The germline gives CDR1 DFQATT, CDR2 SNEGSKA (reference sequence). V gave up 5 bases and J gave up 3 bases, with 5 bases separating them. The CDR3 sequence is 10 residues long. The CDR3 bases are TGCAGTGCTCTCGACTACGAGCAGTACTTC. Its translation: CSALDYEQYF.

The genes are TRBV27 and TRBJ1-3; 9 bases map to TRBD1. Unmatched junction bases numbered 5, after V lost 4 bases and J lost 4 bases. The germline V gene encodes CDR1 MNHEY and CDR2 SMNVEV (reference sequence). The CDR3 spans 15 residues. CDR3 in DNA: TGTGCCAGCAGTTCCAGACAGGGGGAGGGAAACACCATATATTTT. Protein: CASSSRQGEGNTIYF.

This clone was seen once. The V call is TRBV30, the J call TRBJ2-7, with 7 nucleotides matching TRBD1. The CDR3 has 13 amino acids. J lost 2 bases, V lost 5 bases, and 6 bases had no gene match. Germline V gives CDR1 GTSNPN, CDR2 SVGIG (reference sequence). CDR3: CAWRQGPTYEQYF. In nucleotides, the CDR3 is TGTGCCTGGCGACAGGGCCCGACCTACGAGCAGTACTTC.

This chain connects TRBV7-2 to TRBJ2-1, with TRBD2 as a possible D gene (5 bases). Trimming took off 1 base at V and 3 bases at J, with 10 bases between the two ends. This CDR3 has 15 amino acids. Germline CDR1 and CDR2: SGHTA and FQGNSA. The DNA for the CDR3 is TGTGCCAGCAGCTTAGTAGCTAGCCTCTACAATGAGCAGTTCTTC. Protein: CASSLVASLYNEQFF.

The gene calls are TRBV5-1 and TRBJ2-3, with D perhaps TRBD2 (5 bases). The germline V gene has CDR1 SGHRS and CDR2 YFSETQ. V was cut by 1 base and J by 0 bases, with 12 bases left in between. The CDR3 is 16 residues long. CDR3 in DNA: TGCGCCAGCAGCTTGACCCTCCCGGGGAGCACAGATACGCAGTATTTT. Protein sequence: CASSLTLPGSTDTQYF.

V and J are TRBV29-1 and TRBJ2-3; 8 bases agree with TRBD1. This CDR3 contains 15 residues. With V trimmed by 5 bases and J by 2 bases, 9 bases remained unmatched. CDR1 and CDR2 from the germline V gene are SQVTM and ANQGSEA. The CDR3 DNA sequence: TGCAGCGTTAAAGGAGCAGGGGGCCCCACAGATACGCAGTATTTT. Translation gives CSVKGAGGPTDTQYF.

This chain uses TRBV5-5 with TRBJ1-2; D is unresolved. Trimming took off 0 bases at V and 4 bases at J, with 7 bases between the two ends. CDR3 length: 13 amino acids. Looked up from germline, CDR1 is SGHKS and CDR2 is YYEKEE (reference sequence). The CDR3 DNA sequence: TGTGCCAGCAGCTTGGTACTCGGCTATGGCTACACCTTC. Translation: CASSLVLGYGYTF.